Below, 31 T cell receptor beta chains from the same sample are listed, as sequenced in a study of blood T cell repertoires in COVID-19. Generated by immunoSEQ multiplex PCR, the TCRdb table keeps only in-frame clones and is missing some. The profile shows roughly 260,000 clones, around 90% of them singletons. Sequenced material: PBMCs or T cells enriched from blood (not recorded which). The receptors here all came from a human donor in a cohort exposed to, infected with or recovered from COVID-19 (not recorded which). The donor label of this sample is uncertain.

The chain recombines TRBV27 with TRBJ1-1, with D possibly matching TRBD1 (6 bases). Germline V lookup: CDR1 MNHEY, CDR2 SMNVEV (reference sequence). Trimming pared 5 bases from V and 0 bases from J, leaving 13 bases between. The CDR3 has 15 residues. The CDR3 loop reads CASSGGDNLNTEAFF. For the CDR3, the DNA is TGTGCCAGCAGTGGGGGGGACAACCTGAACACTGAAGCTTTCTTT.

The V and J genes are TRBV7-2 and TRBJ2-1; tentative D call: TRBD1 (5 bases). The V gene lost 5 bases and the J gene lost 6 bases, with 17 bases spanning the gap. The CDR3 spans 15 residues. Germline V gene sequence: CDR1 SGHTA, CDR2 FQGNSA. CDR3 coding DNA: TGTGCCAGCAGCCCCGACTGGGGCCCGATCAATGAGCAGTTCTTC. This gives the protein CASSPDWGPINEQFF.

The chain has TRBV14 and TRBJ1-4; D might be TRBD1 (6 bases). V lost 4 bases, J lost 8 bases, and 14 bases lay in between. CDR1 and CDR2 (germline): SGHDN, FVKESK. This CDR3 comprises 14 residues. CDR3 DNA sequence: TGTGCCAGCAGCCTTTCAGGGGTAGGAGAAAAACTGTTTTTT. Protein product: CASSLSGVGEKLFF.

This chain joins TRBV9 and TRBJ2-5; D gene unclear. Per germline, CDR1 SGDLS and CDR2 YYNGEE. V dropped 4 bases and J dropped 0 bases, with 4 bases sitting between them. CDR3 size: 12 residues. CDR3 in amino acids: CASSPNQETQYF. The CDR3 nucleotides read TGTGCCAGCAGCCCAAACCAAGAGACCCAGTACTTC.

V is TRBV6-1 and J is TRBJ2-5, with 7 positions matching TRBD2. The germline V gene has CDR1 MNHNS and CDR2 SASEGT. V shed 0 bases and J 4 bases; nucleotides not matched to a gene: 5. The CDR3 loop spans 15 amino acids. The CDR3 DNA sequence: TGTGCCAGCAGTGAAGCAGCCCTAGCGGTAGAGACCCAGTACTTC. Translation gives CASSEAALAVETQYF.

This chain connects TRBV5-6 to TRBJ1-1; D ambiguous. Per germline, CDR1 SGHDT and CDR2 YYEEEE. Trimming left V 1 base short and J 4 bases short, with 8 bases between. The CDR3 consists of 13 residues. CDR3 sequence: CASSLFGATEAFF. The CDR3, as DNA: TGTGCCAGCAGCTTGTTCGGAGCCACTGAAGCTTTCTTT.

In regard to this clone: This same CDR3 is encoded by further DNA sequences in the sample. The V call is TRBV3-1 (or the pseudogene TRBV3-2), the J call TRBJ2-1, with 10 positions matching TRBD2. CDR3 length equals 15 residues. Germline V gene sequence: CDR1 LGHDT, CDR2 YNNKEL (reference sequence). The ends lost 4 bases at V and 2 bases at J; junction bases unmatched: 2. The DNA of the CDR3 is TGTGCCAGCAGCCCCAGCGGGGGGGCCTACAATGAGCAGTTCTTC. It yields the protein CASSPSGGAYNEQFF.

The chain recombines TRBV29-1 with TRBJ1-2; TRBD1 is a possible D gene (6 bases). The CDR3 loop spans 12 amino acids. V lost 7 bases and J lost 4, with 13 bases in between. Germline lookup yields CDR1 SQVTM and CDR2 ANQGSEA. The CDR3 loop is CSAIQGSYGYTF. The DNA of the CDR3 is TGCAGCGCAATCCAGGGGAGCTATGGCTACACCTTC.

The V call is TRBV10-1, the J call TRBJ2-1, with TRBD1 identical over 7 bases. Losses at the gene ends were 3 bases for V and 4 bases for J; bases not matched to a gene: 3. The CDR3 contains 14 residues. Germline-derived CDR1 and CDR2 are WNHNN and SYGVQD (reference sequence). CDR3 amino acids: CASSDGTAYNEQFF. The CDR3 bases are TGCGCCAGCAGTGACGGGACAGCTTACAATGAGCAGTTCTTC.

This clone was seen a single time. This chain connects TRBV15 to TRBJ1-1, with D unresolved. This CDR3 spans 18 amino acids. V dropped 0 bases and J dropped 6 bases, with 23 bases sitting between them. Germline V gene lookup returns CDR1 LNHNV and CDR2 YYDKDF (reference sequence). CDR3 nucleotide sequence: TGTGCCACCAGCAGAGATACCCCCTCCGTCGGCTCGGAGGCTGAAGCTTTCTTT. Translation: CATSRDTPSVGSEAEAFF.

This chain uses TRBV18 with TRBJ1-2; 10 bases agree with TRBD1. Germline V gene data show CDR1 as KGHSH and CDR2 as LQKENI. The J segment lost 7 bases and the V segment lost 3 bases, leaving 11 bases of the junction unmatched. The CDR3 covers 16 residues. CDR3 amino acids: CASSPGQGLVQTGYTF. CDR3 DNA sequence: TGTGCCAGCTCACCGGGACAGGGGCTCGTGCAGACTGGCTACACCTTC.

CDR3 DNA: TGCGCCAGCAGCCTCAGGGGGACTAATGAAAAACTGTTTTTT. Its protein is CASSLRGTNEKLFF. This chain uses TRBV4-1 with TRBJ1-4; the match to TRBD1 covers 7 bases. V dropped 4 bases and J dropped 2; count of bases not matched to a gene: 1. The CDR3 spans 14 residues. Germline CDR1 reads MGHRA; CDR2 reads YSYEKL.

The rearrangement joins TRBV27 to TRBJ1-2, with 9 bases aligning to TRBD1. Trimming cost V 8 bases and J 4 bases; bases outside gene matches: 14. This CDR3 is built from 16 residues. Germline loops: CDR1 MNHEY, CDR2 SMNVEV (reference sequence). CDR3 loop: CASADAQDRGGYGYTF. The CDR3 DNA is TGTGCCAGCGCCGATGCCCAGGACAGGGGAGGCTATGGCTACACCTTC.

The chain is built from TRBV10-3 and TRBJ1-6; 10 bases are a match to TRBD1. The CDR3 is made up of 14 amino acids. Per germline, CDR1 ENHRY and CDR2 SYGVKD. The trim removed 5 bases at V and 9 bases at J, leaving 4 bases unmatched. CDR3 sequence (DNA): TGTGCCATCAGTCAGGACAGGGGGGTTTCACCCCTCCACTTT. This gives the protein CAISQDRGVSPLHF.

This chain uses TRBV29-1 with TRBJ2-1; the D is unclear. V lost 4 bases and J lost 1, with 8 bases in between. From germline, CDR1 is SQVTM and CDR2 ANQGSEA. This CDR3 has 13 amino acids. The CDR3 nucleotides read TGCAGCGTTGCCGGTGAGTCCTACAATGAGCAGTTCTTC. Translated, it gives CSVAGESYNEQFF.

The chain is built from TRBV18 and TRBJ1-1, with a weak D call TRBD1 (5 bases). Trimming shortened V by 6 bases and J by 1 base, and 12 bases separated the two germline ends. Germline V gene lookup returns CDR1 KGHSH and CDR2 LQKENI. The CDR3 is 14 residues long. CDR3 sequence (DNA): TGTGCCAGCTCTGCCAGGGTCGAGAACACTGAAGCTTTCTTT. Translating it yields CASSARVENTEAFF.

The chain combines TRBV7-3 with TRBJ2-2; 8 nucleotides agree with TRBD1. CDR1 and CDR2 from the germline V gene are SGHTA and FQGTGA. V lost 5 bases, J lost 5 bases, and 4 bases stayed unmatched. The CDR3 has 14 residues. The CDR3 here is CASSIGTGTGELFF. CDR3 nucleotide sequence: TGTGCCAGCAGCATCGGGACAGGAACCGGGGAGCTGTTTTTT.

The chain carries TRBV24-1 and TRBJ2-7; 7 bases line up with TRBD2. J was trimmed by 0 bases and V by 4 bases; bases with no gene match: 8. The CDR3 is made up of 16 amino acids. Germline values: CDR1 KGHDR, CDR2 SFDVKD. CDR3 nucleotide sequence: TGTGCCACCAGTGACCCAGGGAGGGTAAGCTCCTACGAGCAGTACTTC. Translating it yields CATSDPGRVSSYEQYF.

The J gene is TRBJ2-7, the V gene TRBV5-1, with TRBD2 matching 7 bases. The CDR3 has 16 amino acids. Trimming cost V 4 bases and J 0 bases; bases outside gene matches: 10. Germline CDR1 reads SGHRS; CDR2 reads YFSETQ. CDR3 residues: CASSGGGDSVSYEQYF. CDR3 DNA sequence: TGCGCCAGCAGCGGTGGGGGGGACTCCGTCTCCTACGAGCAGTACTTC.

The V gene is TRBV6-5, the J gene TRBJ1-2; the D is unclear. The CDR3 has 13 amino acids. Germline-derived CDR1 and CDR2 are MNHEY and SVGAGI. V was trimmed by 6 bases and J by 4 bases, leaving 12 bases between them. The CDR3 loop is CASRPPGVYGYTF. The DNA for the CDR3 is TGTGCCAGCAGACCCCCCGGGGTCTATGGCTACACCTTC.

This sequence joins TRBV4-2 and TRBJ2-7, with 11 positions matching TRBD2. The CDR3 runs to 19 residues. The J segment lost 2 bases and the V segment lost 1 base, leaving 13 bases of the junction unmatched. The germline V gene has CDR1 LGHNA and CDR2 YNFKEQ. CDR3 loop: CASSQAASGGSPNPYEQYF. DNA of the CDR3: TGTGCCAGCAGCCAAGCGGCTAGCGGGGGGTCCCCGAACCCCTACGAGCAGTACTTC.

The chain has TRBV28 and TRBJ1-2; TRBD1 might be the D (6 bases). The germline V gene has CDR1 MDHEN and CDR2 SYDVKM. The CDR3 contains 13 residues. The V end was cut by 2 bases, the J end by 4 bases, with 8 bases between. As DNA, the CDR3 is TGTGCCAGCAGTTTAGGACAGAGCTATGGCTACACCTTC. Residues: CASSLGQSYGYTF.

The rearrangement joins TRBV2 to TRBJ2-1, with a tentative D call TRBD2 (7 bases). Trimming pared 7 bases from V and 12 bases from J, leaving 25 bases between. The CDR3 length is 15 residues. Looked up from germline, CDR1 is SNHLY and CDR2 is FYNNEI. The CDR3 region has the DNA TGTGCCAGCACGGCGGGGGCCGGGATGACAATGAGGCAGTTCTTC. The encoded protein is CASTAGAGMTMRQFF.

CDR3: CASSLADRGSHGYTF. DNA for the CDR3: TGTGCCAGCAGCCTGGCGGACAGGGGAAGTCATGGCTACACCTTC. The gene calls are TRBV5-4 and TRBJ1-2; 9 positions match TRBD1. From germline, CDR1 is SGHNT and CDR2 YYREEE (reference sequence). The J segment lost 6 bases and the V segment lost 4 bases, leaving 10 bases of the junction unmatched. The CDR3 runs 15 residues.

This chain joins TRBV5-1 and TRBJ1-2; D gene ambiguous. The germline V gene encodes CDR1 SGHRS and CDR2 YFSETQ. V was clipped by 0 bases and J by 4 bases, with 10 bases between them. This CDR3 has 14 residues. CDR3: CASSLDEGFYGYTF. The DNA for the CDR3 is TGCGCCAGCAGCTTGGACGAGGGATTCTATGGCTACACCTTC.

The chain carries TRBV19 and TRBJ2-7, with 7 bases matching TRBD1. The germline V gene has CDR1 LNHDA and CDR2 SQIVND (reference sequence). This CDR3 is built from 15 residues. Germline trimming cut 4 bases from V and 2 bases from J; bases unmatched to any gene: 8. DNA of the CDR3: TGTGCCAGTAGTACTTCGACAGGGAGTACCTACGAGCAGTACTTC. Translated, it gives CASSTSTGSTYEQYF.

The genes are TRBV6-5 and TRBJ1-4; D not resolved. Germline values: CDR1 MNHEY, CDR2 SVGAGI. The CDR3 length is 14 residues. V gave up 6 bases and J gave up 2 bases, with 10 bases separating them. The CDR3 bases are TGTGCCAGCAGAGCGGACCTGACTAATGAAAAACTGTTTTTT. As protein: CASRADLTNEKLFF.

This chain connects TRBV5-1 to TRBJ1-3, with 7 bases lining up with TRBD1. CDR1 SGHRS and CDR2 YFSETQ come from the germline V gene. The CDR3 loop spans 15 amino acids. V gave up 0 bases and J gave up 5 bases; unmatched junction bases: 5. Here the CDR3 reads CASSLAAGGRNTIYF. The CDR3 DNA sequence: TGCGCCAGCAGCTTGGCTGCAGGGGGAAGAAACACCATATATTTT.

The V and J genes are TRBV5-4 and TRBJ2-7; possibly TRBD1 for D (6 bases). Trimming stripped 2 bases from V and 0 bases from J, with 9 bases between. Germline CDR1 reads SGHNT; CDR2 reads YYREEE (reference sequence). The CDR3 consists of 14 residues. The DNA for the CDR3 is TGTGCCAGCAGCTTACAGGGAAGCTCCTACGAGCAGTACTTC. It codes for CASSLQGSSYEQYF.

The chain joins TRBV6-2 or TRBV6-3 to TRBJ2-7; TRBD1 is a possible D gene (6 bases). CDR3 size: 12 residues. V was trimmed by 4 bases and J by 5 bases, leaving 9 bases between them. Germline values: CDR1 MNHEY, CDR2 SVGEGT. CDR3 sequence reads: CASSSRTDEQYF. The CDR3 nucleotides read TGTGCCAGCAGTTCTCGGACAGACGAGCAGTACTTC.

The chain joins TRBV4-1 to TRBJ2-6; D remains unclear. The germline CDR1 and CDR2 sequences are MGHRA and YSYEKL. The V end was cut by 0 bases, the J end by 2 bases, with 5 bases between. The CDR3 has 15 residues. The CDR3 loop reads CASSQDEAGANVLTF. CDR3 sequence (DNA): TGCGCCAGCAGCCAAGATGAGGCTGGGGCCAACGTCCTGACTTTC.